These 20 T cell receptor beta chains were sequenced from one sample in a study of T cells after yellow fever vaccination. TCRdb used MiXCR to reprocess the 5' RACE reads, holding one entry per CDR3 protein. This table holds some 320,000 distinct CDR3 sequences, over 3.5% found once. The sample was PBMCs, taken 5 days after the yellow fever booster vaccination. These TCRs come from a young man who received the YFV17D yellow fever vaccine.

This chain links TRBV14 with TRBJ2-1, with a weak D call TRBD2 (5 bases). This CDR3 region has 17 residues. V was clipped by 5 bases and J by 0 bases, with 17 bases between them. Germline assignment: CDR1 SGHDN and CDR2 FVKESK. CDR3 loop: CASSARAASYSYNEQFF. CDR3 bases: TGTGCCAGCAGCGCCCGAGCCGCTAGCTACTCCTACAATGAGCAGTTCTTC.

This chain uses TRBV5-1 with TRBJ1-2; no clear D. CDR1 is SGHRS, CDR2 YFSETQ, per germline. V dropped 1 base and J dropped 8 bases, with 12 bases sitting between them. This CDR3 is built from 13 residues. The CDR3 region has the DNA TGCGCCAGCAGCTTGAACGGGGTGGAGGGCTACACCTTC. Amino acids: CASSLNGVEGYTF. Full variable domain (outside the CDR3, taken from reference TRBV5-1 and TRBJ1-2): KAGVTQTPRYLIKTRGQQVTLSCSPISGHRSVSWYQQTPGQGLQFLFEYFSETQRNKGNFPGRFSGRQFSNSRSEMNVSTLELGDSALYLCASSLNGVEGYTFGSGTRLTVV.

In this sample, this clonotype turned up many times. The CDR3 DNA reads TGCGCCAGCAGCCCGACAGGGGACGGCATATATTTT. Residues: CASSPTGDGIYF. The gene calls are TRBV5-1 and TRBJ1-3, with 8 bases that match TRBD1. Per the germline V gene, CDR1 is SGHRS and CDR2 is YFSETQ. Unmatched junction bases numbered 6, after V lost 4 bases and J lost 12 bases. The CDR3 consists of 12 residues.

This clonotype occurred a few times. V and J are TRBV20-1 and TRBJ2-4; D uncertain. Deletions cut 5 bases from V and 0 bases from J, with 8 bases between. The germline CDR1 and CDR2 sequences are DFQATT and SNEGSKA (reference sequence). The CDR3 spans 13 residues. Here the CDR3 DNA reads TGCAGTGCTTTCGACCTAGCCAAAAACATTCAGTACTTC. Protein sequence: CSAFDLAKNIQYF.

There are many counts of this clonotype. V and J are TRBV28 and TRBJ2-1; TRBD2 matches at 12 bases. This CDR3 is 16 amino acids long. Germline CDR1 MDHEN, CDR2 SYDVKM. Trimming at V came to 6 bases and at J to 2 bases, leaving 5 bases not matched to a gene. CDR3 sequence reads: CASRLLAGGPYNEQFF. In DNA form, the CDR3 reads TGTGCCAGCAGACTCCTAGCGGGGGGGCCCTACAATGAGCAGTTCTTC.

This clonotype occurred a few times. V and J are TRBV7-6 and TRBJ2-1; 8 positions agree with TRBD2. The CDR3 loop spans 15 amino acids. CDR1 and CDR2 (germline): SGHVS, FNYEAQ. J gave up 4 bases and V 5 bases, and 7 bases lay outside the gene matches. DNA of the CDR3: TGTGCCAGCAGCCCCCCCCCGGGGGGGTACAATGAGCAGTTCTTC. It specifies CASSPPPGGYNEQFF. The whole variable domain, filled in from reference TRBV7-6 and TRBJ2-1, reads GAGVSQSPRYKVTKRGQDVALRCDPISGHVSLYWYRQALGQGPEFLTYFNYEAQQDKSGLPNDRFSAERPEGSISTLTIQRTEQRDSAMYRCASSPPPGGYNEQFFGPGTRLTVL.

The chain links TRBV4-1 to TRBJ2-1, with 7 bases fitting TRBD2. Per the germline V gene, CDR1 is MGHRA and CDR2 is YSYEKL. V dropped 2 bases and J dropped 6; count of bases not matched to a gene: 7. The CDR3 loop spans 15 amino acids. The CDR3 nucleotides read TGCGCCAGCAGCCAAAATCCCGGGAGGCCCAATGAGCAGTTCTTC. This encodes CASSQNPGRPNEQFF.

This clonotype was seen at least ten times. The chain uses TRBV20-1 and TRBJ2-1; 14 nucleotides line up with TRBD2. Germline V gene data show CDR1 as DFQATT and CDR2 as SNEGSKA (reference sequence). V lost 6 bases, J lost 7 bases, and 5 bases stayed unmatched. CDR3 size: 14 residues. The CDR3 is CSAAGLAGANEQFF. The CDR3 DNA follows: TGCAGTGCCGCGGGACTAGCGGGGGCTAATGAGCAGTTCTTC.

This clonotype was recorded at least ten times. The J gene is TRBJ1-3, the V gene TRBV20-1, with D tentatively TRBD1 (5 bases). The CDR3 contains 13 residues. Trimming took off 5 bases at V and 3 bases at J, with 11 bases between the two ends. The V gene's germline CDR1 is DFQATT and CDR2 SNEGSKA (reference sequence). DNA for the CDR3: TGCAGTGCTCCCGCCGGGGGTGGAAACACCATATATTTT. Protein product: CSAPAGGGNTIYF.

In its sample, this clonotype was seen many times. The chain uses TRBV7-8 and TRBJ1-5; D gene uncertain. Germline assignment: CDR1 SGHVS and CDR2 FQNEAQ. V dropped 8 bases and J dropped 1 base, with 6 bases sitting between them. The CDR3 extends over 12 amino acids. The DNA of the CDR3 is TGTGCCAGCGGAGGGAGCAATCAGCCCCAGCATTTT. Translated: CASGGSNQPQHF.

The chain has TRBV4-2 and TRBJ1-5; D not resolved. The germline CDR1 and CDR2 sequences are LGHNA and YNFKEQ. Trimming cost V 0 bases and J 2 bases, with 8 bases left between them. The length of the CDR3 is 15 residues. CDR3 sequence reads: CASSQDSRGNQPQHF. CDR3 DNA: TGTGCCAGCAGCCAAGACAGTAGGGGCAATCAGCCCCAGCATTTT.

This clonotype was observed many times. The genes are TRBV3-1 and TRBJ1-2; D gene unclear. The CDR3 covers 12 residues. V was cut by 6 bases and J by 4 bases, with 9 bases left in between. Germline CDR1 LGHDT, CDR2 YNNKEL (reference sequence). The CDR3 spells CASSLGIYGYTF. The CDR3 DNA follows: TGTGCCAGCAGTCTGGGGATCTATGGCTACACCTTC.

This clonotype was counted between two and nine times. The V and J genes are TRBV6-2 or TRBV6-3 and TRBJ2-7; TRBD1 is a possible D gene (5 bases). V was shortened by 6 bases and J by 2 bases, with 17 bases between the two germline ends. The CDR3 loop spans 15 amino acids. Looked up from germline, CDR1 is MNHEY and CDR2 is SVGEGT. The CDR3 DNA follows: TGTGCCAGCAGCCCTCTCCAGGGCCAAGCCTACGAGCAGTACTTC. Its translation is CASSPLQGQAYEQYF.

This clonotype was seen only a few times. The chain joins TRBV7-8 to TRBJ1-2; D perhaps matches TRBD1 (6 bases). Trimming removed 4 bases at V and 4 bases at J, with 13 bases between. CDR1 is SGHVS, CDR2 FQNEAQ, per germline. This CDR3 contains 14 residues. The CDR3 region has the DNA TGTGCCAGCAGCTCCGGACAGAGAAGCTATGGCTACACCTTC. Translation gives CASSSGQRSYGYTF.

This clonotype was seen at least ten times. This chain connects TRBV7-2 to TRBJ2-5; 8 nucleotides line up with TRBD2. The CDR3 has 13 residues. Per the germline V gene, CDR1 is SGHTA and CDR2 is FQGNSA. Losses at the gene ends were 5 bases for V and 10 bases for J; bases not matched to a gene: 9. CDR3 bases: TGTGCCAGCAGCCCGCGCGGGGGGACGGGCCAGTACTTC. Encoded protein: CASSPRGGTGQYF. The variable domain in full, with the rest retrieved from reference TRBV7-2 and TRBJ2-5, is GAGVSQSPSNKVTEKGKDVELRCDPISGHTALYWYRQSLGQGLEFLIYFQGNSAPDKSGLPSDRFSAERTGGSVSTLTIQRTQQEDSAVYLCASSPRGGTGQYFGPGTRLLVL.

This clonotype was observed a few times. V is TRBV25-1 and J is TRBJ2-7; no definite D call. The germline gives CDR1 MGHDK, CDR2 SYGVNS. Trimming took off 2 bases at V and 3 bases at J, with 5 bases between the two ends. The CDR3 is made up of 12 amino acids. The DNA for the CDR3 is TGTGCCAGCAGTGAAACCCGCTACGAGCAGTACTTC. It specifies CASSETRYEQYF.

This clonotype was counted between two and nine times. The chain combines TRBV4-3 with TRBJ1-1; possible D gene TRBD1, 6 bases. Germline CDR1 reads LGHNA; CDR2 reads YSLEER. This CDR3 has 14 residues. V was clipped by 0 bases and J by 5 bases, with 10 bases between them. The CDR3 nucleotides are TGCGCCAGCAGCCAAGACGACAGGAGGACTGAAGCTTTCTTT. Translated: CASSQDDRRTEAFF.

The chain couples TRBV29-1 to TRBJ1-2; D is unresolved. The CDR3 spans 14 residues. Trimming took off 2 bases at V and 1 base at J, with 11 bases between the two ends. CDR1 SQVTM and CDR2 ANQGSEA come from the germline V gene. Written as DNA, the CDR3 is TGCAGCGTTGAATCCCCGGAGCTTAACTATGGCTACACCTTC. It codes for CSVESPELNYGYTF. Full variable domain (rest looked up from reference TRBV29-1 and TRBJ1-2): SAVISQKPSRDICQRGTSLTIQCQVDSQVTMMFWYRQQPGQSLTLIATANQGSEATYESGFVIDKFPISRPNLTFSTLTVSNMSPEDSSIYLCSVESPELNYGYTFGSGTRLTVV.

The chain recombines TRBV14 with TRBJ2-7, with unresolved D. V lost 0 bases and J lost 2, with 11 bases in between. In germline, CDR1 is SGHDN, CDR2 FVKESK. CDR3 length: 15 residues. The CDR3 loop is CASSQDRKGTYEQYF. In nucleotides, the CDR3 is TGTGCCAGCAGCCAAGATCGGAAGGGTACCTACGAGCAGTACTTC. The full variable domain, rest sourced from reference TRBV14 and TRBJ2-7, is EAGVTQFPSHSVIEKGQTVTLRCDPISGHDNLYWYRRVMGKEIKFLLHFVKESKQDESGMPNNRFLAERTGGTYSTLKVQPAELEDSGVYFCASSQDRKGTYEQYFGPGTRLTVT.

This clonotype was seen only a few times. The chain employs TRBV7-8 and TRBJ1-2; the D gene is possibly TRBD1 (5 bases). Germline V gives CDR1 SGHVS, CDR2 FQNEAQ. Trimming cost V 6 bases and J 2 bases, with 13 bases left between them. The CDR3 covers 14 residues. DNA for the CDR3: TGTGCCAGCAGAAAGGGGACGCAAAACTATGGCTACACCTTC. Amino acids: CASRKGTQNYGYTF.